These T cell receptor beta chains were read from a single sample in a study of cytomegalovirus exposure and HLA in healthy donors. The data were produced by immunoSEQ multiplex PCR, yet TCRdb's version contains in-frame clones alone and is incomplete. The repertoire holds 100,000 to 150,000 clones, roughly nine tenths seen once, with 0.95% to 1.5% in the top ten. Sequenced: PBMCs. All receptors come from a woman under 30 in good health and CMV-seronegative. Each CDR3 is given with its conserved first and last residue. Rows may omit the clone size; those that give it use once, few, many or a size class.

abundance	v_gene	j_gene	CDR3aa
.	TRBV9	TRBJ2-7	CASSVGGSRSGEQYF
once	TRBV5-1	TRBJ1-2	CASSSTNYGYTF
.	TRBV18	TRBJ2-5	CASSRGEQETQYF
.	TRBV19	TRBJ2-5	CASTPWAGPQETQYF
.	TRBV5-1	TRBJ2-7	CASSLVAGSDEQYF
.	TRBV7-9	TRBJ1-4	CASRGQRGLANEKLFF
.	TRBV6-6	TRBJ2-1	CASSSGLEYNEQFF
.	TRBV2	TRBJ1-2	CASRVKTGTGGYTF
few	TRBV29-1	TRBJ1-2	CSGGQGDYGYTF
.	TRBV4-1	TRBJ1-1	CASSHHYGEGNTEAFF
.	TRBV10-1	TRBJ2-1	CASSRNANNEQFF
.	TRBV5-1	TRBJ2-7	CASSLPVGQVIHEQYF
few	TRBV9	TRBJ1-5	CASSVSGQVNQPQHF
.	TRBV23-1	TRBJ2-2	CASSPWDNTNTGELFF
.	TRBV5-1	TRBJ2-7	CASSPSSGGPYEQYF
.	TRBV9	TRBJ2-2	CASSVLGASGVGELFF
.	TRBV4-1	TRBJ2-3	CASSHQVGFTSTDTQYF
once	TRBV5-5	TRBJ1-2	CASSLQGGDYGYTF
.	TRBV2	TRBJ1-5	CASSGTGSNQPQHF
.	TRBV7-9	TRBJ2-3	CASSLTGSGDTQYF
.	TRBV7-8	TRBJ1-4	CASSSRYRGGGEKLFF
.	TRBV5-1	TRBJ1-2	CASSLGPGDGYTF
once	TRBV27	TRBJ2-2	CASRSLGGTGELFF
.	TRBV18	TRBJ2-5	CASLGTGEKTQYF
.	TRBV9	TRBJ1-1	CASSPASTEAFF
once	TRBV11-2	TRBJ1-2	CASSLGSRANYGYTF
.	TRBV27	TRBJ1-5	CASSFFGGASQHF
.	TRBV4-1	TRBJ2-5	CASSQGDREAETQYF
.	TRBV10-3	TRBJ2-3	CAIREPGSAIADTQYF
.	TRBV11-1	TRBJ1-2	CASSLGSGYGYTF
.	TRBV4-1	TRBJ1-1	CASSQPTGGTEAFF
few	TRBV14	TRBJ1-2	CASGQDYGYTF
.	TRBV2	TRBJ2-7	CASSLRDRGPYEQYF
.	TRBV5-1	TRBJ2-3	CASSQTDTQYF
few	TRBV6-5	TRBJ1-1	CASSYSGSMNTEAFF
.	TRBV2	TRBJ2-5	CASRGRGSWETQYF
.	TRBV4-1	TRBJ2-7	CASSQPGGVGEQYF
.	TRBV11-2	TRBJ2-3	CASSLNPLAGTDTQYF
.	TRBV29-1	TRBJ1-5	CSVVGGVGQPQHF
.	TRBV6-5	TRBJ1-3	CASSYSSGAGNTIYF
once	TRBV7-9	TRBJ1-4	CASSDNRGMSEKLFF
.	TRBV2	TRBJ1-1	CASRHRGRLTEAFF
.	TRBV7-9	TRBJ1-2	CASSRDRGNGYTF
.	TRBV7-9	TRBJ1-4	CASSQTGATNEKLFF
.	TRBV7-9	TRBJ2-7	CASSKGPKGGIWEEQYF
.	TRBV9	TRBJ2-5	CASSVSSGGRRETQYF
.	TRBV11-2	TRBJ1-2	CASSLQGIAFGYTF
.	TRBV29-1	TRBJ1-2	CSVGGQGGGYTF
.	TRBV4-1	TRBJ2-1	CASSQSDRADEQFF
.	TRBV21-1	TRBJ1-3	CASSPTTRCSGNTIYF
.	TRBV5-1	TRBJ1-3	CASSVGQQGNTIYF
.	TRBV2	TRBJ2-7	CASQVSNEQYF
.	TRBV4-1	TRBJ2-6	CASSQGGGDPGANVLTF
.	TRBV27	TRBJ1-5	CASSLATGNQPQHF
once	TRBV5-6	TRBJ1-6	CASSSRQGAGGSPLHF
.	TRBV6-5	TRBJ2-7	CASTSGGGRSYEQYF